The TCR beta chain under discussion was sequenced for a study of blood T cell repertoires in COVID-19. The overall study: T cells, B-cell-depleted T cells, or PBMCs provided the cDNA or gDNA that served as material.

Using immunoSEQ multiplex PCR, the repertoire was profiled, and TCRdb retains in-frame clones only, with some absent. The sample lists 150,000 to 200,000 clones, approximately 88% occurring once. Germline V gene sequence: CDR1 MNHNS, CDR2 SASEGT. The J segment lost 5 bases and the V segment lost 2 bases, leaving 7 bases of the junction unmatched. The length of the CDR3 is 16 residues. The sample was peripheral blood. The chain carries TRBV6-1 and TRBJ2-1; 9 nucleotides align to TRBD1. This sequence originates from a human donor in a cohort sampled during active COVID-19. The CDR3 protein is CASSEPRTGANNEQFF. The CDR3 bases are TGTGCCAGCAGTGAACCCCGGACAGGGGCTAACAATGAGCAGTTCTTC.